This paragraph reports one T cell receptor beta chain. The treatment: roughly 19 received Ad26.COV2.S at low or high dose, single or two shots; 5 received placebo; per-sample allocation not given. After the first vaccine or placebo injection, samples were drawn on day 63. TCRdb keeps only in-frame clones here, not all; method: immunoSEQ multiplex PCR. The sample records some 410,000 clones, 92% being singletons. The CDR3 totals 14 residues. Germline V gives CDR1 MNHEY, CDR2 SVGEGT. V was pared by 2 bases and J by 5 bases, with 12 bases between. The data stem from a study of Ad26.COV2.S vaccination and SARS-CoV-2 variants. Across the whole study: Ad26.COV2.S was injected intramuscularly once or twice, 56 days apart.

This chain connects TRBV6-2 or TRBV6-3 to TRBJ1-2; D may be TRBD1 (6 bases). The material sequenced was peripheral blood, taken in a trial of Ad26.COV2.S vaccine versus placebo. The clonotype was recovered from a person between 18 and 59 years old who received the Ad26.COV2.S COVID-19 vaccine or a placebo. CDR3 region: CASSYRDILYGYTF. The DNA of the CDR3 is TGTGCCAGCAGTTACCGGGACATCCTTTATGGCTACACCTTC.